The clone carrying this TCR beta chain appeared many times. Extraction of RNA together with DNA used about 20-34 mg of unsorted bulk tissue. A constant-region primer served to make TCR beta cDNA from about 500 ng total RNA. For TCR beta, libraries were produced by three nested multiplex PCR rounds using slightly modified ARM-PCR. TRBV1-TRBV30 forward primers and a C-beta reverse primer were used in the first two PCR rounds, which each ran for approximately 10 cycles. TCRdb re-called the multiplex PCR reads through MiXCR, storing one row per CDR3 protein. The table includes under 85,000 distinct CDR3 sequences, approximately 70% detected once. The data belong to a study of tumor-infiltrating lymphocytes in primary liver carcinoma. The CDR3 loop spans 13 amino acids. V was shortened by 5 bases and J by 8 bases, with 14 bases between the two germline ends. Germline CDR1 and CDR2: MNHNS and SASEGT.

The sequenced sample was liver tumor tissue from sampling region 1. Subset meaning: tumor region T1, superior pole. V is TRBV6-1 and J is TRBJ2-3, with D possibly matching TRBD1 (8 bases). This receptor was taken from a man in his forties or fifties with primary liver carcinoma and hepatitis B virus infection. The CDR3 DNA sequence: TGTGCCAGCAGTCCGACAGGGGAGGGTACGCAGTATTTT. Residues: CASSPTGEGTQYF.